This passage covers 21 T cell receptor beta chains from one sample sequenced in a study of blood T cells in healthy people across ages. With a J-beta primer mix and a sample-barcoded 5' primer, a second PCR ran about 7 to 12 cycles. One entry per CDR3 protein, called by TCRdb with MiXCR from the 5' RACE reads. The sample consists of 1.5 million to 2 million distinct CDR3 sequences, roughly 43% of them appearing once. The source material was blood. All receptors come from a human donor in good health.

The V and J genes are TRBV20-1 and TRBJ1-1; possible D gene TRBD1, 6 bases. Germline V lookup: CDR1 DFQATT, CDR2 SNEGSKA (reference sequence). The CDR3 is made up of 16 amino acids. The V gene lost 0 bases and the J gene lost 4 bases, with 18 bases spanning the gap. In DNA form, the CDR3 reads TGCAGTGCTAGAGATCGTCGGGGGCCCAGGGGCACTGAAGCTTTCTTT. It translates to CSARDRRGPRGTEAFF.

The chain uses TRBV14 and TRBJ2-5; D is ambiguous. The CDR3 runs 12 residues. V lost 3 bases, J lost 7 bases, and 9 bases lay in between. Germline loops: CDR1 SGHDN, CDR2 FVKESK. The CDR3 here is CASSHLGVTQYF. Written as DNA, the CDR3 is TGTGCCAGCAGCCACCTTGGGGTGACCCAGTACTTC.

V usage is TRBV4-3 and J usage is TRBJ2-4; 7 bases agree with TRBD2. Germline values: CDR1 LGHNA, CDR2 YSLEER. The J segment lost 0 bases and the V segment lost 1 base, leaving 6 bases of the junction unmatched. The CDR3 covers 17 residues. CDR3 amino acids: CASSQGATGGAKNIQYF. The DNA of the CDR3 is TGCGCCAGCAGCCAAGGCGCAACGGGGGGAGCCAAAAACATTCAGTACTTC.

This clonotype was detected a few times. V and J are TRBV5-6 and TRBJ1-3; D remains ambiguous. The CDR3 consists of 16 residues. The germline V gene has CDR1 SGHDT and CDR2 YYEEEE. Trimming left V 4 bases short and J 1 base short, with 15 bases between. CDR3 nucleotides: TGTGCCAGCAGCCGTATTGGAACGGGGTCTGGAAACACCATATATTTT. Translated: CASSRIGTGSGNTIYF.

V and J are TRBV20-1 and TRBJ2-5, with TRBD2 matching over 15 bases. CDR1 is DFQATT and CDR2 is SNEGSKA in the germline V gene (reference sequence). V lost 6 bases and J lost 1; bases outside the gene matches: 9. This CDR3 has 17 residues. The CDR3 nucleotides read TGCAGTGCCCGAGAGGGACTAGCGGGGGGCATCCAAGAGACCCAGTACTTC. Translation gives CSAREGLAGGIQETQYF.

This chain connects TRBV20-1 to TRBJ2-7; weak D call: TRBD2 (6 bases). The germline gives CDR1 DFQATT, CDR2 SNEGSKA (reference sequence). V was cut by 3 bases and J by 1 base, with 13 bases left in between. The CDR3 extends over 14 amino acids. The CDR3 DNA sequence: TGCAGTGCTAGGGGGACTCCTCAATCCTACGAGCAGTACTTC. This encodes CSARGTPQSYEQYF.

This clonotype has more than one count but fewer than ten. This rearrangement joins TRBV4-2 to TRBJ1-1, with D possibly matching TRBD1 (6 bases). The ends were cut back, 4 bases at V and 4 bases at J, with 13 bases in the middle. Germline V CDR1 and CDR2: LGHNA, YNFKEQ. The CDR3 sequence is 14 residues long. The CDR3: CASSPGQIPTEAFF. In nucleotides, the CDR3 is TGTGCCAGCAGCCCCGGACAGATCCCCACTGAAGCTTTCTTT.

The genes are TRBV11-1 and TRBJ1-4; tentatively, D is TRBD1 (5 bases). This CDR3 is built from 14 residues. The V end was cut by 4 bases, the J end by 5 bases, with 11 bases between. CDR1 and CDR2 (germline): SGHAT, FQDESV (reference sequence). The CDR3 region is CASSSEGRNEKLFF. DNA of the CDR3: TGTGCCAGCAGCTCCGAGGGACGGAATGAAAAACTGTTTTTT.

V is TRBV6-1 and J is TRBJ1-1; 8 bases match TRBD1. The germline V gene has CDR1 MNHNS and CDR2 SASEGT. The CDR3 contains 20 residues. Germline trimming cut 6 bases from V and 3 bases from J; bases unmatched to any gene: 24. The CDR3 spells CASSRPSVSRYSTGDTEAFF. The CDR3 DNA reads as TGTGCCAGCAGCAGACCCTCGGTTTCTAGATACTCGACAGGGGACACTGAAGCTTTCTTT.

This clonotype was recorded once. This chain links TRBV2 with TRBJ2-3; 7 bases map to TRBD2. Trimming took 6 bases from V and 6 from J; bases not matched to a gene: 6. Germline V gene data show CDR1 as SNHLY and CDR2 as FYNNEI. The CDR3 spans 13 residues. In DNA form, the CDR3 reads TGTGCCAGCAGGGGACTACCCCGCGATACGCAGTATTTT. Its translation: CASRGLPRDTQYF.

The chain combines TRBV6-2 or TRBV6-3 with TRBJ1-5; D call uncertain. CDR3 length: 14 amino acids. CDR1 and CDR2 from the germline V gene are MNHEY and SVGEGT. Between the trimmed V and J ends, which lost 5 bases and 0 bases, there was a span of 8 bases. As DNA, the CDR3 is TGTGCCAGCAGTCCCCGACCTAGCAATCAGCCCCAGCATTTT. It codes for CASSPRPSNQPQHF.

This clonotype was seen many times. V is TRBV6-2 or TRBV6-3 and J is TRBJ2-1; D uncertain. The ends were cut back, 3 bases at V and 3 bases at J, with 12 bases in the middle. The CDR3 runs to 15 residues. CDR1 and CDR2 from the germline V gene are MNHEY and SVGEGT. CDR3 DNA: TGTGCCAGCAGTTATAGGGCTGGGAACTACAATGAGCAGTTCTTC. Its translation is CASSYRAGNYNEQFF.

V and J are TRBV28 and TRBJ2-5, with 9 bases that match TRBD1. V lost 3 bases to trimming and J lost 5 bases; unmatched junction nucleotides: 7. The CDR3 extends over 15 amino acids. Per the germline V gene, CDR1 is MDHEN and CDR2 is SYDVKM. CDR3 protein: CASSLPGQGGETQYF. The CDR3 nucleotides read TGTGCCAGCAGTTTGCCGGGACAGGGAGGGGAGACCCAGTACTTC.

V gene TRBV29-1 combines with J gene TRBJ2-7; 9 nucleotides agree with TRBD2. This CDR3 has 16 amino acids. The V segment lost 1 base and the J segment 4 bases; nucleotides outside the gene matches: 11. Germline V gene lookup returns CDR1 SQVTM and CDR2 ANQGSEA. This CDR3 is CSVEASLAGRRYEQYF. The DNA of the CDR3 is TGCAGCGTTGAAGCATCCCTAGCGGGGAGAAGATACGAGCAGTACTTC.

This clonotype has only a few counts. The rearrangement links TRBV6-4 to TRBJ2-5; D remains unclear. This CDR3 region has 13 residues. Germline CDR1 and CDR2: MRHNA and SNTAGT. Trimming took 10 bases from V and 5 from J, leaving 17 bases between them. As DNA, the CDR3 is TGTGCCACCCTCCGGAGTGGTTGTGAGACCCAGTACTTC. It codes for CATLRSGCETQYF.

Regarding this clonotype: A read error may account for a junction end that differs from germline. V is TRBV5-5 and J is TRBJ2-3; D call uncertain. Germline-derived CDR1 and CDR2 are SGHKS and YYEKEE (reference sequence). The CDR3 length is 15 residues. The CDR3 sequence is CASSLAYPDTDTQYF. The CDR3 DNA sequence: TGTGCCAGCAGCTTGGCTTATCCCGACACAGATACACAGTATTTT.

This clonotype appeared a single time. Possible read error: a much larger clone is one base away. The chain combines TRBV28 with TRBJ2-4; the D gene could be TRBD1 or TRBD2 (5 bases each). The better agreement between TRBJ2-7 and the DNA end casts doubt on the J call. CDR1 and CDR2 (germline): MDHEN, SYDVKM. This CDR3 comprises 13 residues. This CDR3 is CASSRDPYYEQYF. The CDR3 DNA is TGTGCCAGCAGTCGGGACCCTTACTACGAGCAGTACTTC.

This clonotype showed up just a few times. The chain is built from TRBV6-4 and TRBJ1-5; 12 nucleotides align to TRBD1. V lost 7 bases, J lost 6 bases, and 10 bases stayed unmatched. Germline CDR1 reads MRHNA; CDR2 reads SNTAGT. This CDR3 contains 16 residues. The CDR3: CASIRLGTGGFQPQHF. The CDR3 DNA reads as TGTGCCAGCATCCGTCTAGGGACAGGGGGCTTTCAGCCCCAGCATTTT.

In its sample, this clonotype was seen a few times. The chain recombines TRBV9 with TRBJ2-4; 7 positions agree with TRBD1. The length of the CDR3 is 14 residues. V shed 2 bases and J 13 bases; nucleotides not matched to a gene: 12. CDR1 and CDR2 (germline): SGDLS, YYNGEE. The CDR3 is CASSVKGADDGQYF. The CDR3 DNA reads TGTGCCAGCAGCGTGAAGGGGGCTGATGATGGGCAGTACTTC.

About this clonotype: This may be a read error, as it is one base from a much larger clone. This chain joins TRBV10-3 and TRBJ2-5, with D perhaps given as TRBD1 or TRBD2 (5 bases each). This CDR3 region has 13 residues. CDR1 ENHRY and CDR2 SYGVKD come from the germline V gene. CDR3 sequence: CAISRDGQEAQYF. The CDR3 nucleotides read TGTGCCATCTCTAGGGACGGACAAGAGGCCCAGTACTTC.

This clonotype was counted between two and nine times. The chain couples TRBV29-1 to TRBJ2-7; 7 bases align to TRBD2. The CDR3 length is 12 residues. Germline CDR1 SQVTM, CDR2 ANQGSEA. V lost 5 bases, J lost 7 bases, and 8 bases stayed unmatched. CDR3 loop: CSVRGVLNEQYF. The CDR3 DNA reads TGCAGCGTTCGGGGGGTGCTCAATGAGCAGTACTTC.